These 6 T cell receptor beta chains were all obtained from the same sample, sequenced in a study of CD8 T cells in ankylosing spondylitis. TCRdb re-called the 5' RACE reads through MiXCR, storing one row per CDR3 protein. The sample yields approximately 25,000 distinct CDR3 sequences, over 6.5% seen once. Sequencing input: blood. The origin of the receptors is a male donor with ankylosing spondylitis or in good health (not recorded which).

This clonotype is categorized as medium-sized. The chain uses TRBV5-6 and TRBJ1-1; no clear D gene. Germline CDR1 is SGHDT and CDR2 is YYEEEE. CDR3 length: 12 residues. The germline V and J ends were trimmed by 5 bases and 6 bases, with 11 bases remaining between them. The CDR3 sequence: CASSFGGAEAFF. CDR3 bases: TGTGCCAGCAGTTTCGGTGGGGCTGAAGCTTTCTTT.

This chain links TRBV7-2 with TRBJ2-3; possibly TRBD1 for D (6 bases). This CDR3 region has 13 residues. Per germline, CDR1 SGHTA and CDR2 FQGNSA. V lost 5 bases to trimming and J lost 6 bases, with 12 bases between them. The DNA for the CDR3 is TGTGCCAGCAGCCAACAGGGTAGGGATACGCAGTATTTT. Its protein is CASSQQGRDTQYF.

In this sample, this clonotype turned up a few times. The chain is built from TRBV5-1 and TRBJ2-5, with a weak D call TRBD2 (5 bases). The CDR3 length is 11 residues. The germline V and J ends were trimmed by 3 bases and 7 bases, with 7 bases remaining between them. Germline-derived CDR1 and CDR2 are SGHRS and YFSETQ. The DNA for the CDR3 is TGCGCCAGCAGCTCAGAGGGGACCCAGTACTTC. Protein sequence: CASSSEGTQYF.

This clonotype has a handful of counts. This rearrangement joins TRBV5-1 to TRBJ2-2; D call uncertain. This CDR3 is 13 amino acids long. V was cut by 0 bases and J by 6 bases, with 6 bases left in between. Germline assignment: CDR1 SGHRS and CDR2 YFSETQ. CDR3 amino acids: CASSLEGSGELFF. CDR3 sequence (DNA): TGCGCCAGCAGCTTGGAAGGTTCCGGGGAGCTGTTTTTT. Full variable domain (remainder filled in from reference TRBV5-1 and TRBJ2-2): KAGVTQTPRYLIKTRGQQVTLSCSPISGHRSVSWYQQTPGQGLQFLFEYFSETQRNKGNFPGRFSGRQFSNSRSEMNVSTLELGDSALYLCASSLEGSGELFFGEGSRLTVL.

This clonotype was seen ten or more times. The rearrangement uses TRBV5-1 and TRBJ1-1; D is unresolved. This CDR3 spans 13 amino acids. Trimming stripped 2 bases from V and 1 base from J, with 6 bases between. Per the germline V gene, CDR1 is SGHRS and CDR2 is YFSETQ. This chain's CDR3 is CASSLAENTEAFF. DNA for the CDR3: TGCGCCAGCAGCTTAGCAGAGAACACTGAAGCTTTCTTT.

This clonotype was counted ten times or more. J is TRBJ2-1 and V is TRBV20-1; maybe TRBD2 (6 bases). CDR3 length: 17 residues. Germline values: CDR1 DFQATT, CDR2 SNEGSKA (reference sequence). Trimming removed 5 bases from V and 7 bases from J, with 27 bases in between. This CDR3 is CSASTASGALGGNEQFF. The CDR3 DNA follows: TGCAGTGCTTCAACCGCTTCCGGGGCACTTGGGGGGAATGAGCAGTTCTTC.